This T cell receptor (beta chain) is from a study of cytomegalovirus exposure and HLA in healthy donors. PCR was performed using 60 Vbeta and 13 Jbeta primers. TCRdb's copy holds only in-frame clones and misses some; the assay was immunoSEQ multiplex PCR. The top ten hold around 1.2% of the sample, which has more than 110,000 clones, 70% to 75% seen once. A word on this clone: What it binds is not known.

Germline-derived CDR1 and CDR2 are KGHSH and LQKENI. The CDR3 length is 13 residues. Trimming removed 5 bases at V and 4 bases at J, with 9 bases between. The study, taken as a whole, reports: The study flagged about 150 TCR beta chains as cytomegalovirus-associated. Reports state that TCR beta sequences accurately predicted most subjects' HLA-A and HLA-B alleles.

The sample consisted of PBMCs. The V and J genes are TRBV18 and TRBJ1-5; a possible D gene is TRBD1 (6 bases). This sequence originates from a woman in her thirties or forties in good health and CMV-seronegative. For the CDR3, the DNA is TGTGCCAGCTCATTGGACAGAAATCAGCCCCAGCATTTT. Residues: CASSLDRNQPQHF.